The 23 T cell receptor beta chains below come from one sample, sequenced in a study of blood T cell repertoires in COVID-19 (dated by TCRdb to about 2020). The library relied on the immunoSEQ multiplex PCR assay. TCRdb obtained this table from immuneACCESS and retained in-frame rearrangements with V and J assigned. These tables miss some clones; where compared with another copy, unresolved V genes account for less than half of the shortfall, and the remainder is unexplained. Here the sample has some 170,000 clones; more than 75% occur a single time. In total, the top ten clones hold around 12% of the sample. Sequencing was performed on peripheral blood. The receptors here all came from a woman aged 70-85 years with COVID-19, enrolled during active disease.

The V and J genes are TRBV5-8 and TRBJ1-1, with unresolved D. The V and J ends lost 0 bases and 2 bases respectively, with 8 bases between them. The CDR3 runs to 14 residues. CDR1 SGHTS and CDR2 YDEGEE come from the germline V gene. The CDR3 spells CASSLGASNTEAFF. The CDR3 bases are TGTGCCAGCAGCTTGGGTGCGAGTAACACTGAAGCTTTCTTT.

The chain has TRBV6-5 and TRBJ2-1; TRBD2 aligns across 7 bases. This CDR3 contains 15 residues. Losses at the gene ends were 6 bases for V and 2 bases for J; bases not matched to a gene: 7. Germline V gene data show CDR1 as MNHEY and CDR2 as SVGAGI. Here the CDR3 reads CASSPLGLAYNEQFF. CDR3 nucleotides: TGTGCCAGCAGCCCCCTAGGACTAGCCTACAATGAGCAGTTCTTC.

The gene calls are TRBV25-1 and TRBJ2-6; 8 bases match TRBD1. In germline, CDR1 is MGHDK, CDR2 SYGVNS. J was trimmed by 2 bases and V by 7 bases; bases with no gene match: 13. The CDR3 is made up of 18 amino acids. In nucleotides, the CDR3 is TGTGCCAGCATGGCCAGGGCAGGGGGCTCGGCTGGGGCCAACGTCCTGACTTTC. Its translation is CASMARAGGSAGANVLTF.

The CDR3 here is CSVATSTSTDTQYF. In DNA form, the CDR3 reads TGCAGCGTTGCCACTAGCACGAGCACAGATACGCAGTATTTT. The rearrangement links TRBV29-1 to TRBJ2-3; D is perhaps TRBD2 (6 bases). V lost 4 bases to trimming and J lost 0 bases, with 11 bases between them. The germline gives CDR1 SQVTM, CDR2 ANQGSEA. The CDR3 spans 14 residues.

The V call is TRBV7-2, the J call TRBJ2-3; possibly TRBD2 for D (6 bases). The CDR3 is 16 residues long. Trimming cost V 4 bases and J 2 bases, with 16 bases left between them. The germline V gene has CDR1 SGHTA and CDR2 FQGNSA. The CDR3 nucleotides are TGTGCCAGCAGCTACGAGGTCGGGAGAGCCACAGATACGCAGTATTTT. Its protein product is CASSYEVGRATDTQYF.

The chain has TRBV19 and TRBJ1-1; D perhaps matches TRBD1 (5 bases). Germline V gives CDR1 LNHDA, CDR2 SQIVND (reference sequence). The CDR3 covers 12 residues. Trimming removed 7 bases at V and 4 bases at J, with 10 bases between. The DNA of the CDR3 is TGTGCCAGTAAACGGGGGAGCACTGAAGCTTTCTTT. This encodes CASKRGSTEAFF.

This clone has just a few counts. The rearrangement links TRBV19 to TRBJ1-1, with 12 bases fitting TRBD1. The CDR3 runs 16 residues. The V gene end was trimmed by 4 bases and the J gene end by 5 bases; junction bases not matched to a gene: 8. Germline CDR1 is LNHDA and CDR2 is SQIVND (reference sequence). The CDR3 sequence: CASSTAGTGGDTEAFF. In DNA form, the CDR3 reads TGTGCCAGTAGTACTGCCGGGACAGGGGGCGATACTGAAGCTTTCTTT.

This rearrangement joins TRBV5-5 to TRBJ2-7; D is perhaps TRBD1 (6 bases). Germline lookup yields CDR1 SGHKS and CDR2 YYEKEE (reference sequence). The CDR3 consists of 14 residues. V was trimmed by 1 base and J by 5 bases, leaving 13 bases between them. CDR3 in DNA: TGTGCCAGCAGCTTGCAAACAGGGACCAACGAGCAGTACTTC. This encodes CASSLQTGTNEQYF.

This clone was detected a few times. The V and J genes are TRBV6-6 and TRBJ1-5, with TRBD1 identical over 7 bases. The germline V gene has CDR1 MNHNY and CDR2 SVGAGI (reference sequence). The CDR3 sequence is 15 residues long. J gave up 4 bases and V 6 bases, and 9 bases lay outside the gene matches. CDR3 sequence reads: CASRGQFEGNQPQHF. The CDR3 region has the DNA TGTGCCAGCAGGGGACAGTTTGAGGGTAATCAGCCCCAGCATTTT.

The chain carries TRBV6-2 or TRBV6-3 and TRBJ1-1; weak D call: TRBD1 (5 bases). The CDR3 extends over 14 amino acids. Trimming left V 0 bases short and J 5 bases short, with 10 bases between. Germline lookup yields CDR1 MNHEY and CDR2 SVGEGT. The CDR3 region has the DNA TGTGCCAGCAGTTACTCGAGGGAGGGGACTGAAGCTTTCTTT. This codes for CASSYSREGTEAFF.

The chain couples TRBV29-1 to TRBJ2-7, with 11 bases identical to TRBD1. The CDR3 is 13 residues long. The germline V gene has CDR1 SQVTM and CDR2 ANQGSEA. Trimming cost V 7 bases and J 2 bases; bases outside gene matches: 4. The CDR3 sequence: CSARTGGPYEQYF. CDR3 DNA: TGCAGCGCCAGGACAGGGGGCCCCTACGAGCAGTACTTC.

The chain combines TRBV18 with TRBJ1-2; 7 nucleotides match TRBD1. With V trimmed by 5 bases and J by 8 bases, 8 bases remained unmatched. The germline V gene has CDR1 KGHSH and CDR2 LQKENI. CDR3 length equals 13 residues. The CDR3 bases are TGTGCCAGCTCAACTGACAGGGCTGACGGCTACACCTTC. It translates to CASSTDRADGYTF.

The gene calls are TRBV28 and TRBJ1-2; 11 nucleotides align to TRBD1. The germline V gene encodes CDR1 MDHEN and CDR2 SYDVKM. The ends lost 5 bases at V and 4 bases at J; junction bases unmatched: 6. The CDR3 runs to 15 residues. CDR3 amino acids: CASSTRTGGSYGYTF. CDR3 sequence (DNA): TGTGCCAGCAGTACGCGGACAGGGGGCAGCTATGGCTACACCTTC.

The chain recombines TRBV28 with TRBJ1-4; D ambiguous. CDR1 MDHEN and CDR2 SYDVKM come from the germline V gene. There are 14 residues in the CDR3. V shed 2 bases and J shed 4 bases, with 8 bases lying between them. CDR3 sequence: CASSLNPGNEKLFF. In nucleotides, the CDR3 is TGTGCCAGCAGTTTAAACCCGGGTAATGAAAAACTGTTTTTT.

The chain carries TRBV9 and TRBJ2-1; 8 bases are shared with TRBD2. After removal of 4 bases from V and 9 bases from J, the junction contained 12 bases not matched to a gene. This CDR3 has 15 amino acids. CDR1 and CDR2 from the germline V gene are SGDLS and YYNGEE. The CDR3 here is CASSRLGTSLGEQFF. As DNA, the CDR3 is TGTGCCAGCAGCCGATTAGGGACTAGTCTTGGTGAGCAGTTCTTC.

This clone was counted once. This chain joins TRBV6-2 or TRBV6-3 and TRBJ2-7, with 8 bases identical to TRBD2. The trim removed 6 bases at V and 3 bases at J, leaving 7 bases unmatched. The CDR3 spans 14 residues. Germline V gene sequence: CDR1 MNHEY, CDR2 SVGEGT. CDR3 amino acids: CASSPAGAVYEQYF. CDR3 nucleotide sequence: TGTGCCAGCAGCCCAGCGGGAGCGGTCTACGAGCAGTACTTC.

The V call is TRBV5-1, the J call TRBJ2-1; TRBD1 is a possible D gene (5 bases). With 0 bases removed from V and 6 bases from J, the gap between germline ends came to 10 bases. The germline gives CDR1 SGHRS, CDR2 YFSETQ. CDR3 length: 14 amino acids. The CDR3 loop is CASSLVVGANEQFF. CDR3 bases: TGCGCCAGCAGCTTGGTGGTAGGGGCCAATGAGCAGTTCTTC.

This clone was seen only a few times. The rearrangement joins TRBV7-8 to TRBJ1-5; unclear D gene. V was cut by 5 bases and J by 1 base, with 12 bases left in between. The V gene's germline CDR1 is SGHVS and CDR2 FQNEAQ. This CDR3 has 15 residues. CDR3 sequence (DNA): TGTGCCAGCAGCATAACTGGGCCCAGCAATCAGCCCCAGCATTTT. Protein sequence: CASSITGPSNQPQHF.

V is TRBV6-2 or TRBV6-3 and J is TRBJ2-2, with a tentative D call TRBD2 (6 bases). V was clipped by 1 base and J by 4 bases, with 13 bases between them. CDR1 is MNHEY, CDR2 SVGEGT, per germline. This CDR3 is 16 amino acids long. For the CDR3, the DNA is TGTGCCAGCAGTTACTTCGGGGGAGAAGGCACCGGGGAGCTGTTTTTT. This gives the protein CASSYFGGEGTGELFF.

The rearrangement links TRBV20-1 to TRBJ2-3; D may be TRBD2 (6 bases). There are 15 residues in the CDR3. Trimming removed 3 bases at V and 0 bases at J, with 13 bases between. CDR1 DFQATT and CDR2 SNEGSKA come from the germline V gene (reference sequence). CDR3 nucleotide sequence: TGCAGTGCTAGTCGAGCTAGCGACAGCACAGATACGCAGTATTTT. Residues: CSASRASDSTDTQYF.

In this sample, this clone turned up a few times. The CDR3 is CASSLGSSNQPQHF. CDR3 sequence (DNA): TGTGCCAGCAGCTTAGGGAGTAGCAATCAGCCCCAGCATTTT. The chain has TRBV11-3 and TRBJ1-5, with D uncertain. The CDR3 runs 14 residues. V dropped 1 base and J dropped 0 bases, with 4 bases sitting between them. Germline V lookup: CDR1 SGHNT, CDR2 YENEEA. Filled out from reference TRBV11-3 and TRBJ1-5, the complete variable domain reads EAGVVQSPRYKIIEKKQPVAFWCNPISGHNTLYWYLQNLGQGPELLIRYENEEAVDDSQLPKDRFSAERLKGVDSTLKIQPAELGDSAVYLCASSLGSSNQPQHFGDGTRLSIL.

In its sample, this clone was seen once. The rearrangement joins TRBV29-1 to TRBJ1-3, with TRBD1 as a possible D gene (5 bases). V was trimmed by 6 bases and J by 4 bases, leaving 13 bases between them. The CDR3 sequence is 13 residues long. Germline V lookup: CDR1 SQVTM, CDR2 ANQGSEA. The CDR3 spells CSVRGAGGNTIYF. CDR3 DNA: TGCAGCGTGAGGGGCGCGGGAGGAAACACCATATATTTT.

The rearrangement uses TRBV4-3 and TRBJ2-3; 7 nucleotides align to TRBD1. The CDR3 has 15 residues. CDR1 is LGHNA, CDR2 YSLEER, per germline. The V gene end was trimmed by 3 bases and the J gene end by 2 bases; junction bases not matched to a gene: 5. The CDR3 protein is CASSHQQGLTDTQYF. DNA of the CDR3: TGCGCCAGCAGCCATCAACAGGGGCTCACAGATACGCAGTATTTT.